A selection of T cell receptor beta chains follows, all from one sample in a study of blood T cell repertoires in COVID-19. The assay was immunoSEQ multiplex PCR, and TCRdb's table has in-frame clones only and misses some. The sample yields 390,000 or so clones, about 83% seen once. Sample: PBMCs or T cells enriched from blood (not recorded which). All receptors derive from a woman between 45 and 65 years old who had recovered from COVID-19. Both conserved end residues are part of each CDR3. Fields, in order: D gene, CDR3 length, J gene, V gene, clone size, CDR3 protein, CDR3 DNA. The D gene is left open where the match is weak. Clone size, where shown, is once, few, many, or a class for clones that have expanded.

d_gene: .; len: 15; j_gene: TRBJ1-1; v_gene: TRBV4-3; abundance: .; CDR3aa: CASSQVGGLGTEAFF; CDR3nt: TGCGCCAGCAGCCAAGTGGGGGGGCTGGGGACTGAAGCTTTCTTT
d_gene: .; len: 14; j_gene: TRBJ1-5; v_gene: TRBV2; abundance: .; CDR3aa: CASRTTGLYQPQHF; CDR3nt: TGTGCCAGCAGGACCACAGGCCTGTACCAGCCCCAGCATTTT
d_gene: TRBD2; len: 21; j_gene: TRBJ2-1; v_gene: TRBV4-2; abundance: .; CDR3aa: CASSQSLSRRGVESSYNEQFF; CDR3nt: TGTGCCAGCAGCCAATCGTTGAGTCGGCGGGGGGTAGAAAGCTCCTACAATGAGCAGTTCTTC
d_gene: TRBD1; len: 15; j_gene: TRBJ1-2; v_gene: TRBV19; abundance: .; CDR3aa: CASRPGQGALSGYTF; CDR3nt: TGTGCCAGTAGGCCGGGACAGGGGGCGCTAAGTGGCTACACCTTC
d_gene: TRBD1; len: 15; j_gene: TRBJ2-2; v_gene: TRBV27; abundance: .; CDR3aa: CASSFGTGLSGELFF; CDR3nt: TGTGCCAGCAGTTTCGGGACAGGGTTGTCCGGGGAGCTGTTTTTT
d_gene: TRBD2; len: 17; j_gene: TRBJ2-2; v_gene: TRBV7-2; abundance: .; CDR3aa: CASSRLAGGLRTGELFF; CDR3nt: TGTGCCAGCAGTCGTCTAGCGGGGGGATTGAGGACCGGGGAGCTGTTTTTT
d_gene: TRBD1; len: 15; j_gene: TRBJ1-1; v_gene: TRBV6-4; abundance: .; CDR3aa: CASRFLQGLYTEAFF; CDR3nt: TGTGCCAGCAGGTTTCTACAGGGGCTATACACTGAAGCTTTCTTT
d_gene: .; len: 16; j_gene: TRBJ1-1; v_gene: TRBV5-5; abundance: .; CDR3aa: CASSRRAITENTEAFF; CDR3nt: TGTGCCAGCAGCCGGAGGGCCATAACGGAGAACACTGAAGCTTTCTTT
d_gene: .; len: 11; j_gene: TRBJ1-2; v_gene: TRBV6-5; abundance: .; CDR3aa: CASSRGNGYTF; CDR3nt: TGTGCCAGCAGCAGGGGAAATGGCTACACCTTC
d_gene: TRBD1; len: 16; j_gene: TRBJ1-4; v_gene: TRBV4-1; abundance: few; CDR3aa: CASSQIWTGFNEELFF; CDR3nt: TGCGCCAGCAGCCAAATATGGACAGGATTTAATGAAGAACTGTTTTTT
d_gene: .; len: 15; j_gene: TRBJ1-6; v_gene: TRBV7-9; abundance: .; CDR3aa: CASSLEDNSYSPLHF; CDR3nt: TGTGCCAGCAGCTTAGAGGACAACTCATATTCACCCCTCCACTTT
d_gene: TRBD1; len: 18; j_gene: TRBJ1-2; v_gene: TRBV4-2; abundance: few; CDR3aa: CASSATLGTGGANYGYTF; CDR3nt: TGTGCCAGCAGCGCCACCCTCGGGACAGGGGGCGCGAACTATGGCTACACCTTC
d_gene: TRBD1; len: 14; j_gene: TRBJ1-6; v_gene: TRBV2; abundance: .; CDR3aa: CASIVQGVNSPLHF; CDR3nt: TGTGCCAGCATAGTCCAGGGGGTCAATTCACCCCTCCACTTT
d_gene: TRBD1; len: 14; j_gene: TRBJ1-2; v_gene: TRBV6-5; abundance: .; CDR3aa: CASNRGISKIGYTF; CDR3nt: TGTGCCAGCAACAGGGGGATAAGTAAAATTGGCTACACCTTC
d_gene: .; len: 14; j_gene: TRBJ1-1; v_gene: TRBV30; abundance: .; CDR3aa: CAWSGGGHGTEAFF; CDR3nt: TGTGCCTGGAGTGGGGGGGGGCACGGCACTGAAGCTTTCTTT
d_gene: .; len: 14; j_gene: TRBJ1-5; v_gene: TRBV30; abundance: .; CDR3aa: CAWSPGRMNQPQHF; CDR3nt: TGTGCCTGGAGTCCAGGTAGGATGAATCAGCCCCAGCATTTT
d_gene: .; len: 14; j_gene: TRBJ2-2; v_gene: TRBV4-1; abundance: .; CDR3aa: CASSIEHNTGELFF; CDR3nt: TGCGCCAGCAGTATCGAACACAACACCGGGGAGCTGTTTTTT